These 13 T cell receptor beta chains originate from one sample sequenced in a study of control samples from healthy donors and cancer patients (dated by TCRdb to 2018 to 2021). The library relied on the immunoSEQ multiplex PCR assay. TCRdb took this table from immuneACCESS and kept in-frame rearrangements with V and J called. Such tables lack part of the clones; where checked against another copy, unresolved V genes explain under half of the gap, and the rest is unexplained. The sample records tens of thousands of clones, approximately 84% of which are singletons. Approximately 15% of the sample is held by the ten biggest clonotypes. Sequencing input: blood. These receptors were taken from a man aged 50 to 60 in good health.

CDR3 in amino acids: CSVERGETDTQYF. The CDR3 DNA follows: TGCAGCGTCGAACGGGGGGAGACAGATACGCAGTATTTT. This rearrangement joins TRBV29-1 to TRBJ2-3; 7 positions match TRBD2. The CDR3 covers 13 residues. Germline loops: CDR1 SQVTM, CDR2 ANQGSEA. The V and J ends lost 6 bases and 3 bases, in that order; junction bases with no gene match: 6.

This chain joins TRBV10-3 and TRBJ2-4; no reliable D call. Trimming took 3 bases from V and 0 from J, leaving 6 bases between them. Germline CDR1 ENHRY, CDR2 SYGVKD. This CDR3 region has 14 residues. The CDR3 nucleotides read TGTGCCATCAGTGATCCGGTAGCCAAAAACATTCAGTACTTC. Its protein product is CAISDPVAKNIQYF.

V and J are TRBV18 and TRBJ2-7; TRBD1 matches at 9 bases. The germline V gene encodes CDR1 KGHSH and CDR2 LQKENI. The CDR3 is 17 amino acids. V trimming: 5 bases; J trimming: 6 bases; junction bases outside the gene matches: 17. CDR3 loop: CASSTPLVSQGAGEQYF. The CDR3 DNA sequence: TGTGCCAGCTCAACGCCCTTAGTTTCACAGGGGGCGGGCGAGCAGTACTTC.

The chain links TRBV20-1 to TRBJ2-1; the match to TRBD2 covers 12 bases. Per the germline V gene, CDR1 is DFQATT and CDR2 is SNEGSKA (reference sequence). This CDR3 region has 14 residues. V gave up 3 bases and J gave up 8 bases; unmatched junction bases: 5. CDR3 nucleotide sequence: TGCAGTGCTAGTGGGACTAGCGGGCAGGATGAGCAGTTCTTC. Its translation: CSASGTSGQDEQFF.

This clone was seen only once. The chain couples TRBV9 to TRBJ1-3; D uncertain. V was pared by 0 bases and J by 4 bases, with 5 bases between. Germline-derived CDR1 and CDR2 are SGDLS and YYNGEE. This CDR3 has 13 residues. The CDR3 loop is CASSVVGGNTIYF. Written as DNA, the CDR3 is TGTGCCAGCAGCGTAGTGGGAGGAAACACCATATATTTT.

The V and J genes are TRBV27 and TRBJ1-2; 10 nucleotides line up with TRBD1. The germline CDR1 and CDR2 sequences are MNHEY and SMNVEV (reference sequence). The CDR3 totals 12 residues. Trimming cost V 8 bases and J 8 bases; bases outside gene matches: 5. The CDR3 region is CASSGTGEGYTF. The CDR3 DNA is TGTGCCAGCTCCGGGACAGGGGAGGGCTACACCTTC.

The rearrangement links TRBV3-1 (or the pseudogene TRBV3-2) to TRBJ1-1; D gene uncertain. The germline CDR1 and CDR2 sequences are LGHDT and YNNKEL (reference sequence). V dropped 4 bases and J dropped 1 base, with 10 bases sitting between them. There are 14 residues in the CDR3. CDR3: CASSLQAGNTEAFF. CDR3 nucleotides: TGTGCCAGCAGCCTTCAAGCTGGGAACACTGAAGCTTTCTTT.

The CDR3 coding sequence is TGTGCCAGCTCACCACAGCGTACTGAAGCTTTCTTT. It encodes CASSPQRTEAFF. This chain uses TRBV18 with TRBJ1-1; D gene uncertain. The ends were cut back, 1 base at V and 5 bases at J, with 5 bases in the middle. The germline V gene encodes CDR1 KGHSH and CDR2 LQKENI. The CDR3 length is 12 residues. The variable domain in full, completed from reference TRBV18 and TRBJ1-1, reads NAGVMQNPRHLVRRRGQEARLRCSPMKGHSHVYWYRQLPEEGLKFMVYLQKENIIDESGMPKERFSAEFPKEGPSILRIQQVVRGDSAAYFCASSPQRTEAFFGQGTRLTVV.

The V gene is TRBV14, the J gene TRBJ1-2; 9 positions agree with TRBD1. Unmatched junction bases numbered 4, after V lost 0 bases and J lost 8 bases. The CDR3 has 14 residues. Germline CDR1 and CDR2: SGHDN and FVKESK. In nucleotides, the CDR3 is TGTGCCAGCAGCCAAGATACAACAGGGGGCGGCTACACCTTC. Protein product: CASSQDTTGGGYTF. Filled out from reference TRBV14 and TRBJ1-2, the complete variable domain reads EAGVTQFPSHSVIEKGQTVTLRCDPISGHDNLYWYRRVMGKEIKFLLHFVKESKQDESGMPNNRFLAERTGGTYSTLKVQPAELEDSGVYFCASSQDTTGGGYTFGSGTRLTVV.

The CDR3 DNA reads TGTGCCAGCAGCTTAGGGCCGAACAATCAGCCCCAGCATTTT. Amino acids: CASSLGPNNQPQHF. V is TRBV7-8 and J is TRBJ1-5; D call uncertain. The CDR3 sequence is 14 residues long. Germline V CDR1 and CDR2: SGHVS, FQNEAQ. Trimming pared 1 base from V and 3 bases from J, leaving 7 bases between.

The chain couples TRBV6-2 or TRBV6-3 to TRBJ1-5; D uncertain. Germline lookup yields CDR1 MNHEY and CDR2 SVGEGT. Trimming cost V 2 bases and J 3 bases, with 8 bases left between them. This CDR3 has 14 amino acids. As DNA, the CDR3 is TGTGCCAGCAGTTACAGGCAGAACAATCAGCCCCAGCATTTT. Translated: CASSYRQNNQPQHF.

V and J are TRBV7-2 and TRBJ2-3, with TRBD2 matching 8 bases. J gave up 4 bases and V 3 bases, and 6 bases lay outside the gene matches. This CDR3 spans 15 amino acids. Looked up from germline, CDR1 is SGHTA and CDR2 is FQGNSA. CDR3 coding DNA: TGTGCCAGCAGCTTTGGGGCGGGAGGTGCAGATACGCAGTATTTT. Translating it yields CASSFGAGGADTQYF.

The V gene is TRBV4-2, the J gene TRBJ1-5; D unresolved. CDR3 size: 14 residues. Looked up from germline, CDR1 is LGHNA and CDR2 is YNFKEQ. V lost 0 bases and J 5 bases, leaving 8 bases between the germline ends. Here the CDR3 DNA reads TGTGCCAGCAGCCAAGATTGGACCCATCAGCCCCAGCATTTT. It is translated as CASSQDWTHQPQHF.